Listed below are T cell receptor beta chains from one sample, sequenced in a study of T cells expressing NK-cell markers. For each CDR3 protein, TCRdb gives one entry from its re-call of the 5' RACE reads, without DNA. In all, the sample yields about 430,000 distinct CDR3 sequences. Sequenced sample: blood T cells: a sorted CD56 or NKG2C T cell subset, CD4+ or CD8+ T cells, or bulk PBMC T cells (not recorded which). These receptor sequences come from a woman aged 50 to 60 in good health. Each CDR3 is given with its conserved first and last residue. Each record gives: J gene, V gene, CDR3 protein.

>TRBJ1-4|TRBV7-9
CASSLGLINEKLFF
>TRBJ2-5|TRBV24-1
CATSDALAGVETQYF
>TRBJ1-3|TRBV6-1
CASSGTTGSGNTIYF
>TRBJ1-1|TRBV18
CASSPPSGSSEAFF
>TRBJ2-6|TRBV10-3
CAIRSERSGANVLTF
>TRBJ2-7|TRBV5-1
CASSLEAGSAYEQYF
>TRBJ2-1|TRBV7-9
CASSSLYWQNNEQFF
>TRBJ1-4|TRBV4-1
CASSQDMGEGIERKLFF
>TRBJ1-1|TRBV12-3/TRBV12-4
CASSFMSSPNTEAFF
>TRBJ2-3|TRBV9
CASSVLLAGGSDTQYF
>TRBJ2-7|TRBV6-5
CASSFPGQGAEQYF
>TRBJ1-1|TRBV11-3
CASGGQGTSEAFF
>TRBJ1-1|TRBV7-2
CASSPRTSVSGQAFF
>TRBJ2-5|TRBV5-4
CASSLGASGRPNQETQYF
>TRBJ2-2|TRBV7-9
CASSLNPTGGTGELFF
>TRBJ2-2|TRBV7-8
CASTGSGGRATGELFF
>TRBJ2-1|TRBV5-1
CASSRSGTTSYNEQFF
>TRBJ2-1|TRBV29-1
CSVISWERGYNEQFF
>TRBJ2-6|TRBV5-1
CASSFTTGTGANVLTF
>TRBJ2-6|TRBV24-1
CATSPEGSGANVLTF
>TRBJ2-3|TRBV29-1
CSVELGLDTQYF
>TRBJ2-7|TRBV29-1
CSVEEALGVLNF
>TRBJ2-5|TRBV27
CASSNHRAEGETQYF
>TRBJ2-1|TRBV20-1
CSARASGRKAYNEQFF
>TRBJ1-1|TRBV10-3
CAISESRQMNTEAFF
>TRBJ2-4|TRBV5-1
CASSLAASGSDIQYF
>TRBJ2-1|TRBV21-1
CASSPRDSGDYEQFF
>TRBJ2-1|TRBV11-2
CASSLAVGEQFF
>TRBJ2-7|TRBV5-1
CASSSGTGSYEQYF
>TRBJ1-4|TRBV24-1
CATSRAGGTNEKLFF
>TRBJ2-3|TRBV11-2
CASSLLGGTSTDTQYF
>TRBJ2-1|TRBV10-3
CAISEAGTRTGEQFF
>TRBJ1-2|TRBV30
CAWSNERTGYGYTF
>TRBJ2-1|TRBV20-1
CSARSQSLYNEQFF
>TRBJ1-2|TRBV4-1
CASSQGIGVNIRGYTF
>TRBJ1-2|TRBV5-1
CASSFEGLDGYTF
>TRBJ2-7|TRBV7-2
CASSERTSGLTYEQYF
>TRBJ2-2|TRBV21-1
CASSTGQGSTGELFF
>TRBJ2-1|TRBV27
CASSLSGTGVGQGRNEQFF
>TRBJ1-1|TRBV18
CASSPPGRLNTEAFF
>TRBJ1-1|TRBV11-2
CASSPRPGRTEAFF
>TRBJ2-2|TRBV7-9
CASSLLGLNTGELFF
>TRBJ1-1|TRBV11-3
CASSPWGYTTEAFF
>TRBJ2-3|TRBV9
CASSVDPGLAGSRDTQYF
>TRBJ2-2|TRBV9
CASSVGQGYTGELFF
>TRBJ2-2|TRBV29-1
CSTVRTGESTGELFF
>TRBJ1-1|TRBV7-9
CASRGFVGETEAFF
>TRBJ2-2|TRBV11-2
CASSPPDRAVGELFF
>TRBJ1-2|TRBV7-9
CASSLSNYGYTF
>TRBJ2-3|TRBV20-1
CSACPEGLPGDTQYF
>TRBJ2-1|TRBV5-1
CASIGQGSSYNEQFF